This note documents a single T cell receptor (beta chain) sequence. Per germline, CDR1 SEHNR and CDR2 FQNEAQ (reference sequence). With V trimmed by 1 base and J by 1 base, 5 bases remained unmatched. The CDR3 covers 16 residues. The sample originates from a study of shared clonotypes between healthy human individuals. Measured with immunoSEQ multiplex PCR; TCRdb has only the in-frame clones, and not every one. This sample yields about 2 million clones, of which 90% to 95% are seen a single time; 0.13% belongs to the top ten. The material sequenced was naive CD4+ T cells sorted from blood. Specified subset: CD45RA+ positively selected. This TCR came from a man aged 18 to 35 in good health. The chain carries TRBV7-9 and TRBJ2-7, with TRBD2 matching over 9 bases. CDR3 loop: CASSLVGLAGSYEQYF. The CDR3 nucleotides are TGTGCCAGCAGCTTAGTGGGGCTAGCGGGGTCCTACGAGCAGTACTTC.